The present TCR beta chain was sequenced within a study of blood T cell repertoires in COVID-19. CDR3 length equals 14 residues. The V end lost 2 bases, the J end lost 4 bases, and 11 bases lay between the germline ends. Per germline, CDR1 LGHDT and CDR2 YNNKEL (reference sequence). Only in-frame clones appear in the TCRdb table, and some are missing; sequencing was by immunoSEQ multiplex PCR. The data show approximately 75,000 clones, around 67% seen once. This receptor was taken from a human donor with acute or convalescent COVID-19. The donor label of this sample is uncertain. The chain recombines TRBV3-1 (or the pseudogene TRBV3-2) with TRBJ1-2, with D perhaps TRBD1 (5 bases). Source material: peripheral blood. Here the CDR3 reads CASSQLGEGYGYTF. DNA for the CDR3: TGTGCCAGCAGCCAATTAGGGGAGGGCTATGGCTACACCTTC.